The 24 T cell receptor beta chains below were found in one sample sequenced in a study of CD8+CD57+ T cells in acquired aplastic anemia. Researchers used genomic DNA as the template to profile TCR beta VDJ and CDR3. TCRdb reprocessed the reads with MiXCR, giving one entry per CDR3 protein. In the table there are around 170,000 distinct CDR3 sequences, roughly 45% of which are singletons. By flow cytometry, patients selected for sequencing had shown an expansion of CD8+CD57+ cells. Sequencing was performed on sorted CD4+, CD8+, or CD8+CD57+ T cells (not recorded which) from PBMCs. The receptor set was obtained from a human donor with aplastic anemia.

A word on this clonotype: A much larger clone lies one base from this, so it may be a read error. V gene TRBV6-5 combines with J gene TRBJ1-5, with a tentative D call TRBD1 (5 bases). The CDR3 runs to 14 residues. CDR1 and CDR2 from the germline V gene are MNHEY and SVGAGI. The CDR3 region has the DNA TGTGCCAGCAGTTTAGGTGGGGCGGGCCAGCCCCAGCGTTTT. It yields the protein CASSLGGAGQPQRF.

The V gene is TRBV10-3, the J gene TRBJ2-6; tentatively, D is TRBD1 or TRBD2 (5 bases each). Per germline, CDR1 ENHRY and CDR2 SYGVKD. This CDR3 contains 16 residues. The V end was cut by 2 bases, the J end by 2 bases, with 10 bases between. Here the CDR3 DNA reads TGTGCCATCAGTGAGACGGGGCTCGCTGGGGCCAACGTCCTGACTTTC. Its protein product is CAISETGLAGANVLTF.

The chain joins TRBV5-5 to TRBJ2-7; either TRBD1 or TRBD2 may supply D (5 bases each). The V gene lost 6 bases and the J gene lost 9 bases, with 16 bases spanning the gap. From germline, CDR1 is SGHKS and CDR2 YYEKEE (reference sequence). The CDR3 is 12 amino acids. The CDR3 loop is CASTPGTFGQYV. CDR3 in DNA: TGTGCCAGCACTCCTGGGACCTTCGGGCAGTACGTC.

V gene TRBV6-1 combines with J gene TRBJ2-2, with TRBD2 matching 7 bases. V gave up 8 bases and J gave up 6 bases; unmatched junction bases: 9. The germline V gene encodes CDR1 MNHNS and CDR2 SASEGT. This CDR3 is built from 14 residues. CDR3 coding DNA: TGTGCCAGCTCACGCGGGGGAATAGCCGGGGAGCTGTTTTTT. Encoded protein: CASSRGGIAGELFF.

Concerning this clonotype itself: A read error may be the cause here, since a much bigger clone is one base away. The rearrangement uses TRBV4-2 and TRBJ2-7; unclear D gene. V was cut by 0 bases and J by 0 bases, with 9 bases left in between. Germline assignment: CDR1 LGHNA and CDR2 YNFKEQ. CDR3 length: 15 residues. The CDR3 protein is CASSQETGNSYEQYV. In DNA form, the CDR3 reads TGTGCCAGCAGCCAAGAAACGGGTAACTCCTACGAGCAGTACGTC.

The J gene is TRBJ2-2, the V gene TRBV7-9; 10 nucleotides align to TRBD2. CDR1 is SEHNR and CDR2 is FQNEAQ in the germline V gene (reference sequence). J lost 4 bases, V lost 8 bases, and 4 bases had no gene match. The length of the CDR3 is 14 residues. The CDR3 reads CASGTSESTGELFF. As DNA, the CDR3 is TGTGCCAGCGGGACTAGCGAGAGCACCGGGGAGCTGTTTTTT.

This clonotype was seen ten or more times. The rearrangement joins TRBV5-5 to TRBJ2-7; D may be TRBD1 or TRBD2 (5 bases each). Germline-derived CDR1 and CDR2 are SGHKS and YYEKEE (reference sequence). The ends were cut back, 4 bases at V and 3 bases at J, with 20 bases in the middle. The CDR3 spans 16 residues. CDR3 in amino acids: CASSLSLAGSYYEQYF. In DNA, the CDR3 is TGTGCCAGCAGCCTCAGCTTGGCAGGGAGTTACTACGAGCAGTACTTC.

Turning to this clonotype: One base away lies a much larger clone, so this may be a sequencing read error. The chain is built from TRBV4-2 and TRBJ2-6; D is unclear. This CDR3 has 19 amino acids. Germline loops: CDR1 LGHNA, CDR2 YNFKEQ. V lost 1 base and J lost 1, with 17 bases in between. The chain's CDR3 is CASSQAGSPIPSGANVLTF. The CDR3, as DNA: TGTGCCAGCAGCCAAGCAGGATCGCCGATCCCATCTGGGGCCAACGTCCTGACTTTC.

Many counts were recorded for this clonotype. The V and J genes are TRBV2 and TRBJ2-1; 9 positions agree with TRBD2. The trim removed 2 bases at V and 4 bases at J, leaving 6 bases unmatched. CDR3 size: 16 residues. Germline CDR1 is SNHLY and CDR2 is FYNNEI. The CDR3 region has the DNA TGTGCCAGCAGTGAAAATCCGACTAGCGGTTACAATGAGCAGTTCTTC. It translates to CASSENPTSGYNEQFF. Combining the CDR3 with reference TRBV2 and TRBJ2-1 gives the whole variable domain EPEVTQTPSHQVTQMGQEVILRCVPISNHLYFYWYRQILGQKVEFLVSFYNNEISEKSEIFDDQFSVERPDGSNFTLKIRSTKLEDSAMYFCASSENPTSGYNEQFFGPGTRLTVL.

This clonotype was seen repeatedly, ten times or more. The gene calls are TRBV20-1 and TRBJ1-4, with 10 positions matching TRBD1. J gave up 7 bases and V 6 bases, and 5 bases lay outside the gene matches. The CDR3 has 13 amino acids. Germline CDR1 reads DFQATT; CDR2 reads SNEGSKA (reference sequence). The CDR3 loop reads CSARQGAGEKLFF. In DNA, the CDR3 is TGCAGTGCCAGACAGGGGGCTGGTGAAAAACTGTTTTTT.

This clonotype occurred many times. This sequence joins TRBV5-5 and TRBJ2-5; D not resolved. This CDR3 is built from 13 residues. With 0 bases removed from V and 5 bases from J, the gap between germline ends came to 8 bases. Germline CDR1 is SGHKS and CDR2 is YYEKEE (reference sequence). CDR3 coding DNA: TGTGCCAGCAGCTTGGCCCCCTCGGAGACCCAGTACTTC. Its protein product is CASSLAPSETQYF.

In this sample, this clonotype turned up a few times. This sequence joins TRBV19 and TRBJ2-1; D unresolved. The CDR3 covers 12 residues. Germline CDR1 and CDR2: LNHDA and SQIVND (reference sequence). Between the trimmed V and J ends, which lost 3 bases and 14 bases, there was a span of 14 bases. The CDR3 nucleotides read TGTGCCAGTAGTATGCGGCTAGTTGGGGAGTTCTTC. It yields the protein CASSMRLVGEFF.

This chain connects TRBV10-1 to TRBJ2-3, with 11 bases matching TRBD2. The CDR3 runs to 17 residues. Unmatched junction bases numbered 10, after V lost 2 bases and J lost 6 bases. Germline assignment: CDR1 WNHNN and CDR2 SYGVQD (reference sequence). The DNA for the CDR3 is TGCGCCAGCAGTGAGACACTAGCGGGAGTCGGGTCCGATACGCAGTATTTT. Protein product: CASSETLAGVGSDTQYF.

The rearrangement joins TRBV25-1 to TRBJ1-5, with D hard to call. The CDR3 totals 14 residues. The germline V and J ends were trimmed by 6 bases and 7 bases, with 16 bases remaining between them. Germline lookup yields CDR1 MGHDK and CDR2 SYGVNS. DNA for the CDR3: TGTGCCAGCAGAGGAGCGGGGATGAGGCAGCCCCAGCATTTT. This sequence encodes CASRGAGMRQPQHF.

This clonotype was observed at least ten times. CDR3 in DNA: TGTGCCAGCAGCTTGGACGGGACACCTAGAAGGAACGAGCAGTACGTC. Protein: CASSLDGTPRRNEQYV. The V gene is TRBV5-5, the J gene TRBJ2-7, with D perhaps TRBD1 (6 bases). Looked up from germline, CDR1 is SGHKS and CDR2 is YYEKEE (reference sequence). The V end was cut by 0 bases, the J end by 5 bases, with 18 bases between. This CDR3 has 16 amino acids.

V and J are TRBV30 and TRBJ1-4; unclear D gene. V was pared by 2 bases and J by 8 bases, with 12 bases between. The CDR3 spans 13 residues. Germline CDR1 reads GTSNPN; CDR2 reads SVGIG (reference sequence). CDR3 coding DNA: TGTGCCTGGAGTTCGGTGGCTTGGGAAAAACTGTTTTTT. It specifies CAWSSVAWEKLFF.

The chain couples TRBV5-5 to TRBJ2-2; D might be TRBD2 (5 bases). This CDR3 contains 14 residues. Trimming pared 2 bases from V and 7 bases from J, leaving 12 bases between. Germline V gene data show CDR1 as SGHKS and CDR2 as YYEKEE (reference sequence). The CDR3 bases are TGTGCCAGCAGCTTCCTACTAGAGGGCGGGGAGCTGTTTTTT. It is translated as CASSFLLEGGELFF.

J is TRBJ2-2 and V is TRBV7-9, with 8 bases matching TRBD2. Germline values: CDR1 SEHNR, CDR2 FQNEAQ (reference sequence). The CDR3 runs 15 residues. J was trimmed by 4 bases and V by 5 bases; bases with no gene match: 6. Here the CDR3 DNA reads TGTGCCAGCAGCCCCACTAGCGGACTCACCGGGGAGCTGTTTTTT. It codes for CASSPTSGLTGELFF.

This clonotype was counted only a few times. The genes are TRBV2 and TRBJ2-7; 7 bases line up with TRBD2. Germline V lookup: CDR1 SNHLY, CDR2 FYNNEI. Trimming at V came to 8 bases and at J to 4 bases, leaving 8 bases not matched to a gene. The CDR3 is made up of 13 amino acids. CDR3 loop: CASQRDYLYEQYF. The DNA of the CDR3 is TGTGCCAGCCAACGGGACTACCTTTACGAGCAGTACTTC.

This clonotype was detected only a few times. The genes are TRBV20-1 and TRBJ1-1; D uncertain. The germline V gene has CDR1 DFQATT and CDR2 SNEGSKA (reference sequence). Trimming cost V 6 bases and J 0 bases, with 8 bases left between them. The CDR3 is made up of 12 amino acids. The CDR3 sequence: CSAEEMNTEAFF. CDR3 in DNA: TGCAGTGCCGAGGAGATGAACACTGAAGCTTTCTTT.

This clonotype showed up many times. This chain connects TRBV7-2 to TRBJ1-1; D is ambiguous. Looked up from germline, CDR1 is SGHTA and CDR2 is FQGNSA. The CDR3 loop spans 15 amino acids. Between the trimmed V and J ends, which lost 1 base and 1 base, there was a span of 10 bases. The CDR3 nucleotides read TGTGCCAGCAGCTTAGTCCCCAGCAAGAACACTGAAGCTTTCTTT. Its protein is CASSLVPSKNTEAFF.

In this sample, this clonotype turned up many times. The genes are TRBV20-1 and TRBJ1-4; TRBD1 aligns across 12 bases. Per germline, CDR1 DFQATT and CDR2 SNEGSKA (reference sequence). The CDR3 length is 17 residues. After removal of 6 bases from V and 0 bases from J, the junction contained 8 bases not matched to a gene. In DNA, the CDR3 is TGCAGTGCCACCCGGGGACAGGGGGCCGCAACTAATGAAAAACTGTTTTTT. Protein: CSATRGQGAATNEKLFF.

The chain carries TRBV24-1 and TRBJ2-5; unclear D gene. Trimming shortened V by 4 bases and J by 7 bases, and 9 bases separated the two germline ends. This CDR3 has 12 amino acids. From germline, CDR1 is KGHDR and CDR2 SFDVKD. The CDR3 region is CATSDYVGTQYF. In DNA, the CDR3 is TGTGCCACCAGTGACTACGTTGGGACCCAGTACTTC.

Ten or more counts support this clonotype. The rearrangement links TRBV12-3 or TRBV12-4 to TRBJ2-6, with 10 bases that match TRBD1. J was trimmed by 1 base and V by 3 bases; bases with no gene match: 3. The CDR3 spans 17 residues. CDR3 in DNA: TGTGCCAGCAGTTTGGGGACAGGGGTATCTGGGGCCAACGTCCTGACTTTC. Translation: CASSLGTGVSGANVLTF.